This T cell receptor (beta chain) appears in the sequencing data of a study of blood T cell repertoires in COVID-19. Cohort allocation depended upon clinical history that participants reported. Produced via immunoSEQ multiplex PCR; TCRdb's table is partial and in-frame only. Counted here are a few hundred thousand clones, around 80% occurring once; the ten biggest clones make up approximately 4.6%. This clonotype was sampled from a man aged 25-45 years with acute COVID-19. The material sequenced was PBMCs or T cells enriched from blood (not recorded which).

The CDR3 nucleotides read TGCAGTGCTAGTATGCCCAAAGCGGGGGCTCACAATGAGCAGTTCTTC. This translates into CSASMPKAGAHNEQFF. V gene TRBV20-1 combines with J gene TRBJ2-1; 8 bases line up with TRBD2. Per germline, CDR1 DFQATT and CDR2 SNEGSKA (reference sequence). CDR3 length: 16 residues. J was trimmed by 5 bases and V by 3 bases; bases with no gene match: 12.